The source of this TCR beta chain is a study of cytomegalovirus exposure and HLA in healthy donors. Clones were read by immunoSEQ multiplex PCR, and TCRdb kept only the in-frame ones, dropping some. The sample holds 150,000 to 200,000 clones, 70% to 90% seen once. A remark on this clone: The antigen remains undetermined.

CDR1 and CDR2 from the germline V gene are SGHRS and YFSETQ. The trim removed 4 bases at V and 5 bases at J, leaving 3 bases unmatched. The CDR3 runs 13 residues. Whole-study results and caveats: The classifier reportedly diagnosed cytomegalovirus status with high specificity and sensitivity.

The specimen was PBMCs. This TCR was recovered from a man younger than 35 in good health and CMV-seronegative. The chain recombines TRBV5-1 with TRBJ2-5; 9 bases are a match to TRBD1. The CDR3 loop is CASSPTGGETQYF. DNA for the CDR3: TGCGCCAGCAGCCCGACAGGGGGTGAGACCCAGTACTTC.